This entry describes one T cell receptor (beta chain). The count of this clone is one. It lacks a known antigen. Within one base of it there is no much larger clone, and no base qualities were kept. The Quick-DNA Microprep Kit was used to extract genomic DNA from the sorted cells. Amplification of TCRbeta DNA was done with the immunoSEQ hsTCRbeta kit, following the protocol from the manufacturer. TCRbeta libraries were sequenced on an Illumina MiSeq instrument. On the authors' methods: Removing out-of-frame sequences left 2 million to 2.5 million distinct TCRbeta sequences, an average of around 67,000 per individual. Each individual was scored using the number of some 150 previously reported CMV-associated TCRbeta sequences that the individual carried and the total number of productive distinct TCRbeta sequences. A beta-binomial model was reimplemented in Python, and scikit-learn random forests with default parameters were trained on data from the US cohort. Classifier performance on the Belgian cohort was reported as the median AUC with percentile confidence intervals calculated over 10,000 bootstrap iterations. TCRdb provides this immuneACCESS table in a form limited to in-frame rearrangements. Some clones are lacking; in checked studies, under half of them reflect an unresolved V gene, and why the rest are absent is not known. Clone size and V and J calls were adopted from that table, with D and trimming inferred from the DNA. The sample table holds about 50,000 clones, of which 60% to 85% were seen once. Under 0.7% of the sample lies in the top ten.

The data derive from a study of memory CD4+ T cells and cytomegalovirus serostatus (dated by TCRdb to between 2018 and 2020). Context from the whole study: The cohort included some 35 healthy adults from Belgium, of whom 9 were CMV seropositive and about 25 were CMV seronegative. CD4+ memory TCRbeta repertoires of a Belgian cohort with known cytomegalovirus serostatus were sequenced in order to replicate a published TCR-based CMV serostatus classifier. Here is what the overall study found, with its caveats: Among the 150 to 200 previously reported CMV-associated TCRbeta sequences, 67 showed up in the CD4+ memory repertoires, with each one found in between one and five individuals. The results were interpreted as suggesting that the CMV-associated TCR signature is largely present in the CD4+ memory repertoire. CMV serostatus prediction reached a median bootstrapped AUC of nearly 0.96 with the original framework and over 0.8 with a US-trained random forest. Only CD4+CD45RO+ memory cells were sequenced, in contrast to the original study, which included naive and memory CD4+ and CD8+ populations. A median bootstrapped AUC of 0.95 with a 95% CI of 0.76-1.00 was achieved on the Belgian cohort by the original-framework classifier.

The germline V gene supplies CDR1 KGHSH and CDR2 LQKENI. The trim is 4 bases for V and 5 bases for J, with a gap of 8 bases between the germline ends. The CDR3, cysteine through phenylalanine, is 12 amino acids long. CDR3 DNA only is kept here, 36 bases in frame from base 1. A FACSAria II was used to sort memory CD4+ T cells, defined as single viable CD3+CD4+CD8-CD45RO+ cells. To determine CMV serostatus, a Roche Elecsys assay was used that detects serum IgG against CMV pp150, pp28, p38 and p52. Following thawing, total CD4+ T cells were enriched through positive selection using CD4 magnetic microbeads. The samples came from a different study that was designed specifically to examine the CD4+ T cell memory repertoire. Peripheral blood mononuclear cells were isolated and cryopreserved according to standard operating procedures, and serum was stored at -80 degrees C. Staining used CD3-PerCP (BW264/56), CD4-APC (RPA-T4), CD45RO-PE (UCHT1) and CD8-Pacific Orange (3B5) antibodies, with Sytox blue excluding non-viable cells.

The chain joins TRBV18 to TRBJ1-1; TRBD1 is a possible D gene, resting on 5 matching bases. This TCR was recovered from an adult in good health and CMV-seronegative. Material for sequencing was memory CD4+ T cells from blood. The sequenced DNA: TGTGCCAGCTCACACAGACAGACTGAAGCTTTCTTT. Translation gives CASSHRQTEAFF.